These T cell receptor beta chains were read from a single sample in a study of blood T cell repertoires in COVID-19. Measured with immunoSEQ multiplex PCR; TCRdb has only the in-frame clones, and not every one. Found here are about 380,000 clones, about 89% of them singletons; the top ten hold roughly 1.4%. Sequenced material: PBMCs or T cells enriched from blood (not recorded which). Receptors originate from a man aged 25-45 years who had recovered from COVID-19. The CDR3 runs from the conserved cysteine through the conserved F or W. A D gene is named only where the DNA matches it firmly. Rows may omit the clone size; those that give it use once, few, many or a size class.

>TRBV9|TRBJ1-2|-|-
CASSVGGAVDYGYTF
TGTGCCAGCAGCGTAGGTGGTGCAGTTGACTATGGCTACACCTTC
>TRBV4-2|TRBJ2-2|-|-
CASSQERRSQGELFF
TGTGCCAGCAGCCAAGAAAGAAGGTCGCAGGGAGAGCTGTTTTTT
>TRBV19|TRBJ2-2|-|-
CASNGNTGELFF
TGTGCCAGTAACGGGAACACCGGGGAGCTGTTTTTT
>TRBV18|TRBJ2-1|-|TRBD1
CASSPSGTGGINEQFF
TGTGCCAGCTCACCTTCCGGGACAGGGGGAATCAATGAGCAGTTCTTC
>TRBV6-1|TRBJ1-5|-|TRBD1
CASSEAQGQGREPQHF
TGTGCCAGCAGTGAAGCCCAAGGACAGGGGCGGGAGCCCCAGCATTTT
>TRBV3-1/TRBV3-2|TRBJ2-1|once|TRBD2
CASSQAGGFAGGPNEQFF
TGTGCCAGCAGCCAAGCGGGTGGCTTCGCGGGGGGGCCGAATGAGCAGTTCTTC
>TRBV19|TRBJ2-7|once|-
CASSIGGSLPSYEQYF
TGTGCCAGTAGTATTGGAGGCAGCCTCCCATCCTACGAGCAGTACTTC
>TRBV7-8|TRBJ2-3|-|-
CASSRGGGGADTQYF
TGTGCCAGCAGCCGAGGGGGCGGGGGTGCAGATACGCAGTATTTT
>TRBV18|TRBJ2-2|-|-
CASSPSGQNTGELFF
TGTGCCAGCTCACCAAGTGGGCAGAACACCGGGGAGCTGTTTTTT
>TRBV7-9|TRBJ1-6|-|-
CASSFPGIGSPLHF
TGTGCCAGCAGCTTCCCGGGGATAGGCTCACCCCTCCACTTT
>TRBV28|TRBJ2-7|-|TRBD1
CASSLVTGGYEQYF
TGTGCCAGCAGTTTGGTGACAGGGGGCTACGAGCAGTACTTC
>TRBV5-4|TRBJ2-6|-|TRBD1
CASSLAWTGAGANVLTF
TGTGCCAGCAGCTTGGCTTGGACAGGGGCTGGGGCCAACGTCCTGACTTTC
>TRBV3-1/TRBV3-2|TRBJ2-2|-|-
CASSHPGDGELFF
TGTGCCAGCAGCCACCCAGGGGACGGGGAGCTGTTTTTT
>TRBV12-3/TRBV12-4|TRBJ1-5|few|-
CASTSGGPQHF
TGTGCCAGCACCTCCGGGGGGCCCCAGCATTTT
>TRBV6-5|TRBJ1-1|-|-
CAGGAVTEAFF
TGTGCCGGAGGGGCGGTTACTGAAGCTTTCTTT
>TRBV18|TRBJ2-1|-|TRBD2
CASSLSGLAGFGSSYNEQFF
TGTGCCAGCTCACTTTCGGGACTAGCGGGTTTTGGAAGCTCCTACAATGAGCAGTTCTTC
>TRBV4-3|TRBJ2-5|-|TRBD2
CASSSTSGGALLETQYF
TGCGCCAGCAGCTCGACTAGCGGGGGGGCGTTATTGGAGACCCAGTACTTC